This TCR beta chain appears in the sequencing data of a study of T-cell reconstitution after alpha-beta-depleted transplantation in children. This clonotype has at least ten counts. The TCRbeta library incorporated unique molecular identifiers. TCRdb redid the calling of the PCR reads with MiXCR, one entry per CDR3 protein. The sample holds about 440,000 distinct CDR3 sequences; 43% are singletons and the top ten take roughly 27%. Trimming removed 1 base at V and 7 bases at J, with 10 bases between. The CDR3 totals 12 residues. The germline CDR1 and CDR2 sequences are GTSNPN and SVGIG (reference sequence).

This clonotype was obtained from a girl aged 2 to 9 with aplastic anemia, due to receive a stem cell transplant. The chain is built from TRBV30 and TRBJ1-1, with a weak D call TRBD1 (6 bases). Sequences were derived from PBMCs, sampled before TCRalphabeta/CD19-depleted stem cell transplant. DNA for the CDR3: TGTGCCTGGAGTGAGACAGGTCTTGAAGCTTTCTTT. It is translated as CAWSETGLEAFF.